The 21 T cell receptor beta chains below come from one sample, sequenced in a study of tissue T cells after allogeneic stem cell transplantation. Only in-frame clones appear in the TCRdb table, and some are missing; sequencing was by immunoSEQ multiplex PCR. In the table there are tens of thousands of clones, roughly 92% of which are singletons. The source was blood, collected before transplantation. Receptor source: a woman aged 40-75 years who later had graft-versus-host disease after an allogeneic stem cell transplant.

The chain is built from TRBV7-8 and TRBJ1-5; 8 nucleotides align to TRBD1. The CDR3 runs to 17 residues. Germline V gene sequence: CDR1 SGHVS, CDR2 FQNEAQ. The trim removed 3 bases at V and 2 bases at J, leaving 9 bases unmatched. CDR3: CASSFRSSTGGNQPQHF. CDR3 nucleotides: TGTGCCAGCAGCTTTCGAAGCTCGACAGGGGGCAATCAGCCCCAGCATTTT.

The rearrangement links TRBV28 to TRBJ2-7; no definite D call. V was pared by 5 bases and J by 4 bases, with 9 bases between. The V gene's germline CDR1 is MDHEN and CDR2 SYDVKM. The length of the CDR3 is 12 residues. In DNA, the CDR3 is TGTGCCAGCAGTCCCCCCGATTACGAGCAGTACTTC. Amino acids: CASSPPDYEQYF.

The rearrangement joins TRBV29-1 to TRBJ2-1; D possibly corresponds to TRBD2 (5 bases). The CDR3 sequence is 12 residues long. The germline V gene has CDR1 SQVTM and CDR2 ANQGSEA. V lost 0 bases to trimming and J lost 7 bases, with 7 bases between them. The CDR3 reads CSVEETGNEQFF. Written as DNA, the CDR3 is TGCAGCGTTGAAGAGACGGGAAATGAGCAGTTCTTC.

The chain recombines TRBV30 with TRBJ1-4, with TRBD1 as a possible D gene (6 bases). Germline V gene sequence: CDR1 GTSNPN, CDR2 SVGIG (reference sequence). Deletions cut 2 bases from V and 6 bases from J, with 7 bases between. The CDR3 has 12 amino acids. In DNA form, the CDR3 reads TGTGCCTGGAGTTGGACAGATGAAAAACTGTTTTTT. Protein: CAWSWTDEKLFF.

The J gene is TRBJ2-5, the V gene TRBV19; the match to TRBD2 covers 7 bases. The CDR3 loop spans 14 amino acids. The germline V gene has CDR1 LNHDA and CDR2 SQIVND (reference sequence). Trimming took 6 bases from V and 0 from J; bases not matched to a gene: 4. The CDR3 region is CASSASGYQETQYF. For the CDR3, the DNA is TGTGCCAGTAGCGCTAGCGGTTACCAAGAGACCCAGTACTTC. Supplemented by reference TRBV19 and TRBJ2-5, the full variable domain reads DGGITQSPKYLFRKEGQNVTLSCEQNLNHDAMYWYRQDPGQGLRLIYYSQIVNDFQKGDIAEGYSVSREKKESFPLTVTSAQKNPTAFYLCASSASGYQETQYFGPGTRLLVL.

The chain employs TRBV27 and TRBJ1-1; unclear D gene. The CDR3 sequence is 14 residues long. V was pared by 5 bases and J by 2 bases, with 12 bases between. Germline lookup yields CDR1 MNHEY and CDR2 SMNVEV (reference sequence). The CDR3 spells CASSLTDVNTEAFF. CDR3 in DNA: TGTGCCAGCAGTCTAACGGACGTAAACACTGAAGCTTTCTTT.

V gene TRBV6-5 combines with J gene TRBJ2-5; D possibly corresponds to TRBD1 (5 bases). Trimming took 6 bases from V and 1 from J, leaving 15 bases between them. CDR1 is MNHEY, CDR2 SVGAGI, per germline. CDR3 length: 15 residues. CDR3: CASRRTTLIQETQYF. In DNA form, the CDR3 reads TGTGCCAGCAGACGGACAACACTTATCCAAGAGACCCAGTACTTC.

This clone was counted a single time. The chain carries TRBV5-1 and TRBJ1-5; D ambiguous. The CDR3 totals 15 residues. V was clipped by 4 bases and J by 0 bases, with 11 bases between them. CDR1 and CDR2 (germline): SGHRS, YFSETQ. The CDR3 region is CASSPQAGSNQPQHF. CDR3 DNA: TGCGCCAGCAGCCCCCAGGCAGGTAGCAATCAGCCCCAGCATTTT.

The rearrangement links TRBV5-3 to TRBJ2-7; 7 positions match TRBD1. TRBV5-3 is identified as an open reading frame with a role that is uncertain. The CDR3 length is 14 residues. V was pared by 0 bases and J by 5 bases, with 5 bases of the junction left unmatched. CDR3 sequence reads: CARSLETGIHEQYF. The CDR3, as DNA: TGTGCCAGAAGCTTGGAGACAGGGATACACGAGCAGTACTTC.

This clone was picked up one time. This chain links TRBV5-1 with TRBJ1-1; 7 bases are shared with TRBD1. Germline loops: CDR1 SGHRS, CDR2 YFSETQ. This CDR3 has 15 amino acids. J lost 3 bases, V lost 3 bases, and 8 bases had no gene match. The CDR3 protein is CASSSTGWEDTEAFF. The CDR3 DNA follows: TGCGCCAGCAGCTCGACAGGGTGGGAGGACACTGAAGCTTTCTTT. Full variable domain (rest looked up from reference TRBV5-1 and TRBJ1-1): KAGVTQTPRYLIKTRGQQVTLSCSPISGHRSVSWYQQTPGQGLQFLFEYFSETQRNKGNFPGRFSGRQFSNSRSEMNVSTLELGDSALYLCASSSTGWEDTEAFFGQGTRLTVV.

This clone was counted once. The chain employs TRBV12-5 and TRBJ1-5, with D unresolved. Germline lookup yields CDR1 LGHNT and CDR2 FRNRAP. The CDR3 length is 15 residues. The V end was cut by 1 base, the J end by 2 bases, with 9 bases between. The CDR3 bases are TGTGCTAGTGGTTTGGAACAGTTAGGCAATCAGCCCCAGCATTTT. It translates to CASGLEQLGNQPQHF.

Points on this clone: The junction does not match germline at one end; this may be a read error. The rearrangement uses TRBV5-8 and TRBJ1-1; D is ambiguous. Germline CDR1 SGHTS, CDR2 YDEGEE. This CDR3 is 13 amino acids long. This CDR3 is CASRLEQYTEAFF. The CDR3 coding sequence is TGTGCCAGCAGGTTGGAGCAATACACTGAAGCTTTCTTT.

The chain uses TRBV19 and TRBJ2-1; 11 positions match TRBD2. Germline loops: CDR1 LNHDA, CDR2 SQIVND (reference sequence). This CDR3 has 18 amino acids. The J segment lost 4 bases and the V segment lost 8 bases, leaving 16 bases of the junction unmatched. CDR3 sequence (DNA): TGTGCCAGTCGTGATAGCGGGAGGGTCGGGGGCCGTTACAATGAGCAGTTCTTC. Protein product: CASRDSGRVGGRYNEQFF.

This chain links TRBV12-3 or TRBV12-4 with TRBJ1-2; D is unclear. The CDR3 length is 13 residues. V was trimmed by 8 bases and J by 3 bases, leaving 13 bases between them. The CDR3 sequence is CASGSSLDYGYTF. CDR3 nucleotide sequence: TGTGCCAGCGGGAGCTCTCTCGACTATGGCTACACCTTC.

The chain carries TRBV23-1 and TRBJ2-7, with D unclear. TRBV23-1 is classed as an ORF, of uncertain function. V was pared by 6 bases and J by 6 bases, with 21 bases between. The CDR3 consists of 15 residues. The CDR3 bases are TGCGCCAGCAGACCAAACCAATCCCCCTCGCTCGAGCAGTACTTC. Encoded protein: CASRPNQSPSLEQYF.

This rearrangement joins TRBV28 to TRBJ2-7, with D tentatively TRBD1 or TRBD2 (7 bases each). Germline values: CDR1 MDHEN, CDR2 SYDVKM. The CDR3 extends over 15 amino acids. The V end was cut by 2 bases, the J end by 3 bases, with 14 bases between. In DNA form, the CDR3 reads TGTGCCAGCAGTTTAACCCAGGGGGGGGACTACGAGCAGTACTTC. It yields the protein CASSLTQGGDYEQYF.

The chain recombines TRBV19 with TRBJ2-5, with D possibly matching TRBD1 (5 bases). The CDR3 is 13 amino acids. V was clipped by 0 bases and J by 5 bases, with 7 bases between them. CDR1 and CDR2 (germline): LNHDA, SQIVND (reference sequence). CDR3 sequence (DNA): TGTGCCAGTAGTATAGAAGGGGCTGAGACCCAGTACTTC. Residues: CASSIEGAETQYF.

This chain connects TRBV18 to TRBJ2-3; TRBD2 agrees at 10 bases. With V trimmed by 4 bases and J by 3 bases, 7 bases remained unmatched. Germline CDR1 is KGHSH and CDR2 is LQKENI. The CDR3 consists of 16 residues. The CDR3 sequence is CASSQPGTSDTDTQYF. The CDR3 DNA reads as TGTGCCAGCTCACAACCCGGGACTAGCGATACAGATACGCAGTATTTT.

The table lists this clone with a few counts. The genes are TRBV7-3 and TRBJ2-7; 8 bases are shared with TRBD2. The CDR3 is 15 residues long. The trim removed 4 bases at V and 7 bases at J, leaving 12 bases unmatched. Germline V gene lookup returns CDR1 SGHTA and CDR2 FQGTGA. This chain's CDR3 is CASSSTLAAYDEQYF. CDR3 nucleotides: TGTGCCAGCAGCTCGACACTAGCGGCCTACGATGAGCAGTACTTC.

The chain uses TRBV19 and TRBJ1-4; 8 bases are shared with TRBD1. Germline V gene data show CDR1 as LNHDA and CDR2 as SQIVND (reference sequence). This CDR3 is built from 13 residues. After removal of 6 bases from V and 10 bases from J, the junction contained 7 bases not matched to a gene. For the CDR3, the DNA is TGTGCCAGTAGGGGGACAGGAGGAGGAAAACTGTTTTTT. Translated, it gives CASRGTGGGKLFF.

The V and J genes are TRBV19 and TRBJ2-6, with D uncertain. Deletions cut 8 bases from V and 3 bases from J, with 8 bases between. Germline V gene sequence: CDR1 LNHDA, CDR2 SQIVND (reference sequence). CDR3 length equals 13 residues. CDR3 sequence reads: CASFSDGANVLTF. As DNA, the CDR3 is TGTGCCAGTTTTTCCGATGGGGCCAACGTCCTGACTTTC.